Presented here are 28 T cell receptor beta chains from one specimen sequenced in a study of shared clonotypes between healthy human individuals (dated by TCRdb to 2020 to 2022). Libraries were constructed by the immunoSEQ multiplex PCR assay. Imported from immuneACCESS, the table was reduced by TCRdb to in-frame sequences with V and J called. These copies leave out some clones; in studies compared against another copy, an unresolved V gene accounts for under half, and the cause of the remainder is not known. The sample profile shows over a million clones; roughly 96% of them were found once. The ten most abundant clones make up approximately 1.1% of the sample. Sequenced sample: naive CD4+ T cells sorted from blood. Interpreted using the paper, the cell subset or site label stands for: CD45RA+ positively selected. The receptors here all came from a man in his thirties or forties in good health.

The chain employs TRBV5-5 and TRBJ2-7; D is tentatively TRBD1 or TRBD2 (5 bases each). The CDR3 contains 15 residues. Germline V lookup: CDR1 SGHKS, CDR2 YYEKEE (reference sequence). Trimming removed 4 bases from V and 1 base from J, with 15 bases in between. The CDR3 loop is CASSTPGTPSYEQYF. In DNA, the CDR3 is TGTGCCAGCAGCACCCCCGGGACGCCTTCCTACGAGCAGTACTTC.

V usage is TRBV6-5 and J usage is TRBJ2-7; maybe TRBD1 (6 bases). V lost 7 bases, J lost 1 base, and 14 bases lay in between. The CDR3 runs to 14 residues. The germline gives CDR1 MNHEY, CDR2 SVGAGI. The CDR3: CASTALQGSYEQYF. The CDR3 nucleotides are TGTGCCAGCACGGCTTTACAGGGTTCCTACGAGCAGTACTTC.

V usage is TRBV29-1 and J usage is TRBJ1-4, with a possible D match to TRBD1 (5 bases). The V end was cut by 6 bases, the J end by 7 bases, with 18 bases between. The CDR3 covers 14 residues. Germline CDR1 SQVTM, CDR2 ANQGSEA. This chain's CDR3 is CSVGGREGGEKLFF. CDR3 bases: TGCAGCGTGGGAGGCAGGGAAGGAGGTGAAAAACTGTTTTTT.

The CDR3 sequence is CASRDSGRDTQYF. DNA for the CDR3: TGCGCCAGCAGGGATAGCGGGAGAGATACGCAGTATTTT. The V and J genes are TRBV10-2 and TRBJ2-3; 9 nucleotides match TRBD2. The CDR3 contains 13 residues. V lost 6 bases and J lost 5; bases outside the gene matches: 3. CDR1 and CDR2 (germline): WSHSY, SAAADI.

The rearrangement links TRBV19 to TRBJ2-3, with TRBD2 identical over 10 bases. This CDR3 has 21 amino acids. Germline CDR1 reads LNHDA; CDR2 reads SQIVND (reference sequence). With V trimmed by 4 bases and J by 2 bases, 21 bases remained unmatched. CDR3 residues: CASSNLAGAPSRITPTDTQYF. CDR3 sequence (DNA): TGTGCCAGTAGTAACCTAGCGGGAGCTCCTTCACGAATAACTCCCACAGATACGCAGTATTTT.

The V and J genes are TRBV5-1 and TRBJ1-1; TRBD1 is a possible D gene (5 bases). V was pared by 2 bases and J by 3 bases, with 8 bases between. The CDR3 has 13 amino acids. Germline V gene data show CDR1 as SGHRS and CDR2 as YFSETQ. The CDR3 nucleotides are TGCGCCAGCAGCTTCGGCAGGGACACTGAAGCTTTCTTT. Translating it yields CASSFGRDTEAFF.

The genes are TRBV12-5 and TRBJ2-1; no firm D call. The germline CDR1 and CDR2 sequences are LGHNT and FRNRAP. The CDR3 is 16 amino acids. Trimming took off 5 bases at V and 7 bases at J, with 21 bases between the two ends. The CDR3 DNA is TGTGCTAGTGGTCCCCACCCCATCGAGCTTGATAATGAGCAGTTCTTC. This codes for CASGPHPIELDNEQFF.

With regard to this clone: The same CDR3 is also encoded by other DNA sequences in this sample. This chain links TRBV19 with TRBJ2-3; 11 bases line up with TRBD2. Germline-derived CDR1 and CDR2 are LNHDA and SQIVND (reference sequence). The CDR3 contains 16 residues. The J segment lost 3 bases and the V segment lost 3 bases, leaving 5 bases of the junction unmatched. The chain's CDR3 is CASSILAGGTTDTQYF. The CDR3 DNA follows: TGTGCCAGTAGTATTTTAGCGGGAGGGACTACAGATACGCAGTATTTT.

The genes are TRBV28 and TRBJ1-2; TRBD1 matches 9 bases. The CDR3 has 14 amino acids. Trimming cost V 5 bases and J 6 bases; bases outside gene matches: 7. The V gene's germline CDR1 is MDHEN and CDR2 SYDVKM. CDR3 protein: CASSAGQGTHGYTF. The CDR3 DNA is TGTGCCAGCAGTGCGGGACAGGGAACCCATGGCTACACCTTC.

The chain links TRBV10-2 to TRBJ2-7; 9 nucleotides agree with TRBD2. Losses at the gene ends were 6 bases for V and 2 bases for J; bases not matched to a gene: 11. Germline CDR1 WSHSY, CDR2 SAAADI. The CDR3 runs to 16 residues. CDR3 in amino acids: CASRLGGRADTYEQYF. The DNA of the CDR3 is TGCGCCAGCAGGCTGGGCGGGAGGGCCGACACCTACGAGCAGTACTTC.

CDR3 DNA sequence: TGTGCCAGCAGCGGGACGGCGATTTTCTATGGCTACACCTTC. It yields the protein CASSGTAIFYGYTF. The chain has TRBV9 and TRBJ1-2; D unclear. The CDR3 extends over 14 amino acids. The V and J ends lost 3 bases and 4 bases respectively, with 13 bases between them. From germline, CDR1 is SGDLS and CDR2 YYNGEE.

This chain connects TRBV6-6 to TRBJ1-1; D gene uncertain. The V end lost 7 bases, the J end lost 5 bases, and 8 bases lay between the germline ends. Per the germline V gene, CDR1 is MNHNY and CDR2 is SVGAGI (reference sequence). The CDR3 totals 11 residues. The CDR3 coding sequence is TGTGCCAGCACCGGAGCGACTGAAGCTTTCTTT. Its protein is CASTGATEAFF.

V and J are TRBV7-9 and TRBJ2-1; D remains unclear. V lost 5 bases and J 4 bases, leaving 18 bases between the germline ends. This CDR3 spans 16 amino acids. In germline, CDR1 is SEHNR, CDR2 FQNEAQ (reference sequence). The CDR3: CASSAPDYKSYNEQFF. In DNA, the CDR3 is TGTGCCAGCAGCGCCCCTGATTACAAATCGTACAATGAGCAGTTCTTC.

The genes are TRBV7-9 and TRBJ1-4, with D unclear. Trimming removed 0 bases from V and 0 bases from J, with 14 bases in between. CDR3 length: 18 residues. Germline lookup yields CDR1 SEHNR and CDR2 FQNEAQ (reference sequence). The CDR3 sequence is CASSLAKHAQTTNEKLFF. CDR3 bases: TGTGCCAGCAGCTTAGCGAAACACGCTCAAACAACTAATGAAAAACTGTTTTTT.

The rearrangement joins TRBV28 to TRBJ2-1, with D possibly called TRBD1 or TRBD2 (6 bases each). V was pared by 2 bases and J by 3 bases, with 14 bases between. This CDR3 contains 16 residues. Germline values: CDR1 MDHEN, CDR2 SYDVKM. CDR3 coding DNA: TGTGCCAGCAGTTTAAGGGGGAGGAGGATCTACAATGAGCAGTTCTTC. This sequence encodes CASSLRGRRIYNEQFF.

CDR3 in amino acids: CASSTRAGTEAFF. CDR3 in DNA: TGCGCCAGCAGCACTAGGGCGGGGACTGAAGCTTTCTTT. The genes are TRBV5-1 and TRBJ1-1; no clear D gene. With 4 bases removed from V and 5 bases from J, the gap between germline ends came to 12 bases. The CDR3 spans 13 residues. The germline V gene encodes CDR1 SGHRS and CDR2 YFSETQ.

The gene calls are TRBV6-5 and TRBJ2-5; TRBD2 agrees at 9 bases. This CDR3 contains 14 residues. Germline values: CDR1 MNHEY, CDR2 SVGAGI. J gave up 0 bases and V 6 bases, and 2 bases lay outside the gene matches. The CDR3 coding sequence is TGTGCCAGCAGGAGGACTAGCGACCAAGAGACCCAGTACTTC. Residues: CASRRTSDQETQYF.

The chain uses TRBV28 and TRBJ1-1; tentatively, D is TRBD1 (5 bases). Germline lookup yields CDR1 MDHEN and CDR2 SYDVKM. V was clipped by 7 bases and J by 11 bases, with 20 bases between them. There are 13 residues in the CDR3. CDR3 loop: CASKDNISPGAFF. CDR3 bases: TGTGCCAGCAAGGACAACATCTCCCCGGGGGCTTTCTTT.

Details on this clone: The identical CDR3 is also encoded by other nucleotide sequences in the sample. The V call is TRBV20-1, the J call TRBJ1-1; D unresolved. Trimming cost V 3 bases and J 1 base, with 0 bases left between them. The CDR3 is made up of 10 amino acids. Germline CDR1 DFQATT, CDR2 SNEGSKA (reference sequence). CDR3 coding DNA: TGCAGTGCTAGGAACACTGAAGCTTTCTTT. Translating gives CSARNTEAFF.

The rearrangement links TRBV7-3 to TRBJ2-2; D uncertain. CDR1 is SGHTA, CDR2 FQGTGA, per germline. The CDR3 covers 13 residues. The V gene lost 5 bases and the J gene lost 3 bases, with 7 bases spanning the gap. The CDR3 loop is CASSNGHTGELFF. CDR3 coding DNA: TGTGCCAGCAGCAACGGACACACCGGGGAGCTGTTTTTT.

With regard to this clone: The sample carries other DNA sequences with the same CDR3. This chain connects TRBV5-1 to TRBJ2-5; the D gene is possibly TRBD1 (5 bases). Germline CDR1 and CDR2: SGHRS and YFSETQ. The CDR3 is 13 amino acids. Deletions cut 4 bases from V and 3 bases from J, with 10 bases between. The chain's CDR3 is CASSITGEETQYF. DNA of the CDR3: TGCGCCAGCAGCATTACAGGTGAAGAGACCCAGTACTTC.

The J gene is TRBJ2-7, the V gene TRBV5-5; D is possibly TRBD2 (5 bases). The CDR3 is made up of 15 amino acids. The germline CDR1 and CDR2 sequences are SGHKS and YYEKEE (reference sequence). The ends were cut back, 0 bases at V and 3 bases at J, with 13 bases in the middle. The CDR3 DNA follows: TGTGCCAGCAGCTTGGCCGGGGTTTCAGACTACGAGCAGTACTTC. Protein sequence: CASSLAGVSDYEQYF.

The chain is built from TRBV25-1 and TRBJ2-5, with a possible D match to TRBD1 (6 bases). Trimming stripped 5 bases from V and 5 bases from J, with 15 bases between. Germline V gene lookup returns CDR1 MGHDK and CDR2 SYGVNS. The CDR3 consists of 14 residues. CDR3 nucleotide sequence: TGTGCCAGCAGTTATACGAGGACAGTGGAGACCCAGTACTTC. As protein: CASSYTRTVETQYF.

This clone was seen only once. V and J are TRBV18 and TRBJ2-5; 11 positions match TRBD2. CDR1 KGHSH and CDR2 LQKENI come from the germline V gene. With 8 bases clipped from V and 5 bases from J, the junction kept 10 bases outside the gene matches. CDR3 length equals 15 residues. The CDR3 loop reads CASAPLAGDLETQYF. CDR3 coding DNA: TGTGCCAGCGCCCCACTAGCGGGAGATTTGGAGACCCAGTACTTC.

The genes are TRBV5-1 and TRBJ2-7, with 7 bases matching TRBD2. The ends lost 4 bases at V and 5 bases at J; junction bases unmatched: 12. Germline V lookup: CDR1 SGHRS, CDR2 YFSETQ. The CDR3 has 15 residues. The CDR3 spells CASSLASAGAHEQYF. The CDR3 nucleotides read TGCGCCAGCAGCCTGGCCTCTGCGGGAGCGCACGAGCAGTACTTC.

This clone has a single count. V and J are TRBV7-3 and TRBJ2-2; tentative D call: TRBD1 (5 bases). V lost 5 bases to trimming and J lost 8 bases, with 15 bases between them. Per the germline V gene, CDR1 is SGHTA and CDR2 is FQGTGA. The CDR3 consists of 14 residues. The CDR3 reads CASSPNRDRGELFF. CDR3 DNA: TGTGCCAGCAGCCCGAATCGAGACAGAGGGGAGCTGTTTTTT.

The CDR3 here is CASSRAEGAEAFF. In nucleotides, the CDR3 is TGTGCCAGCAGCCGTGCCGAAGGGGCTGAAGCTTTCTTT. V and J are TRBV7-9 and TRBJ1-1; D perhaps matches TRBD1 (5 bases). CDR1 and CDR2 from the germline V gene are SEHNR and FQNEAQ (reference sequence). The CDR3 is 13 amino acids. V was pared by 5 bases and J by 6 bases, with 13 bases between. The variable domain in full, with the rest retrieved from reference TRBV7-9 and TRBJ1-1, is DTGVSQNPRHKITKRGQNVTFRCDPISEHNRLYWYRQTLGQGPEFLTYFQNEAQLEKSRLLSDRFSAERPKGSFSTLEIQRTEQGDSAMYLCASSRAEGAEAFFGQGTRLTVV.

The genes are TRBV5-1 and TRBJ1-3, with unresolved D. Germline loops: CDR1 SGHRS, CDR2 YFSETQ. V shed 0 bases and J shed 0 bases, with 10 bases lying between them. CDR3 size: 16 residues. Here the CDR3 reads CASSLDLLRSGNTIYF. As DNA, the CDR3 is TGCGCCAGCAGCTTGGACCTACTGCGCTCTGGAAACACCATATATTTT.